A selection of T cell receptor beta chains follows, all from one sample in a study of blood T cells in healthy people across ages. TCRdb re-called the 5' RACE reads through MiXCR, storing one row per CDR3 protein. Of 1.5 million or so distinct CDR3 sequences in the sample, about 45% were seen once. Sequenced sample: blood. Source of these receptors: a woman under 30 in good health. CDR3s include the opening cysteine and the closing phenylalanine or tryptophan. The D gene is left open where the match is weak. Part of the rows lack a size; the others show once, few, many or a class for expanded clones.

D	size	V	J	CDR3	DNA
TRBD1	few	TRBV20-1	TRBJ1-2	CSARGGDRIYGYTF	TGCAGTGCTAGAGGGGGGGACAGGATCTATGGCTACACCTTC
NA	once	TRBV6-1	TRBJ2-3	CASSEAYLTGLSTDTQYF	TGTGCCAGCAGTGAAGCTTACTTGACAGGATTAAGCACAGATACGCAGTATTTT
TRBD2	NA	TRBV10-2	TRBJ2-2	CASSELAGDTGELFF	TGCGCCAGCAGTGAGTTAGCGGGAGACACCGGGGAGCTGTTTTTT
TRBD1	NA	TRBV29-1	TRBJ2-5	CSIGQGQETQYF	TGCAGCATCGGACAGGGCCAAGAGACCCAGTACTTC
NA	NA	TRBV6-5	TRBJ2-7	CASSSGRTERYF	TGTGCTAGCAGTAGCGGACGGACCGAGCGGTACTTC
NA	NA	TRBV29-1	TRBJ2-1	CSVDTSEQFF	TGCAGCGTTGACACAAGCGAGCAGTTCTTC
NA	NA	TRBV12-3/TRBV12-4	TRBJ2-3	CASSLSTWISKDTQYF	TGTGCCAGCAGTTTATCGACGTGGATTAGCAAAGATACGCAGTATTTT
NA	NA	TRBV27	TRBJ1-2	CASSFMAGGYGYTF	TGTGCCAGCAGTTTTATGGCGGGGGGCTATGGCTACACCTTC
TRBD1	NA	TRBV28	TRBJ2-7	CASSPTGTGGWKRYF	TGTGCCAGCAGTCCCACTGGGACAGGGGGCTGGAAGCGGTACTTC
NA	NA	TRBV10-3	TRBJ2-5	CAISESILLQETQYF	TGTGCCATCAGTGAGTCGATCCTCTTACAAGAGACCCAGTACTTC
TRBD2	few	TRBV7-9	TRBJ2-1	CASSFSPLAGSYNEQFF	TGTGCCAGCAGCTTTTCCCCATTAGCGGGGAGCTACAATGAGCAGTTCTTC
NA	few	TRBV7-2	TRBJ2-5	CASSFDGSGAETQYF	TGTGCCAGCAGCTTTGATGGGTCTGGGGCAGAGACCCAGTACTTC
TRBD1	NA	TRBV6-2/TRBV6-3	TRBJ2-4	CASSNRRTGLAKNIQYF	TGTGCCAGCAGTAACCGTCGGACAGGATTAGCCAAAAACATTCAGTACTTC
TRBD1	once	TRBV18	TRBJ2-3	CASSKGQARGDTQYF	TGTGCCAGCTCAAAAGGACAGGCTCGGGGTGATACGCAGTATTTT
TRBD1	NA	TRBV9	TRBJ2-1	CASSVQPTGVYNEQFF	TGTGCCAGCAGCGTGCAGCCAACAGGGGTTTACAATGAGCAGTTCTTC
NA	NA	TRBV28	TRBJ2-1	CASTTGPERMFF	TGTGCCAGCACAACAGGCCCTGAGCGGATGTTCTTC
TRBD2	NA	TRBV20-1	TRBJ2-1	CSTRASGGVNEQFF	TGCAGTACTAGAGCTAGCGGGGGTGTTAATGAGCAGTTCTTC
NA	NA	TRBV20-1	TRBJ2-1	CSARVGASAATEQFF	TGCAGTGCTAGAGTCGGGGCTAGTGCCGCTACTGAGCAGTTCTTC
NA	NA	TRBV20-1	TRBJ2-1	CSARGGTVLSEQFF	TGCAGTGCTCGGGGAGGGACAGTCTTATCTGAGCAGTTCTTC
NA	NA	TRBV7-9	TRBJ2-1	CASSLMETISEQFF	TGTGCCAGCAGCTTAATGGAGACTATTAGTGAGCAGTTCTTC
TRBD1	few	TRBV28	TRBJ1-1	CASRKTGSTEAFF	TGTGCCAGCAGGAAGACAGGGAGCACTGAAGCTTTCTTT
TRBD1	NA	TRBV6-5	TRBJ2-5	CASSYLIPDRGETQYF	TGTGCCAGCAGTTATCTGATCCCGGACAGGGGTGAGACCCAGTACTTC
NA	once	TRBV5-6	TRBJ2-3	CASSLEKRDTTDTQYF	TGTGCCAGCAGCTTGGAGAAGAGGGACACCACAGATACGCAGTATTTT
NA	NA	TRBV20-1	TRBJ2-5	CSAREPQRARYF	TGCAGTGCTAGAGAACCTCAGCGGGCACGGTACTTC
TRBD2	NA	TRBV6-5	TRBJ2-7	CASSYTVSGVSYNEQYF	TGTGCCAGCAGTTACACCGTTAGCGGGGTTTCCTACAATGAGCAGTACTTC
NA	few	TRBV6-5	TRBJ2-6	CASRHSPSRSGANVLTF	TGTGCCAGCAGACACTCTCCGTCGCGCTCTGGGGCCAACGTCCTGACTTTC
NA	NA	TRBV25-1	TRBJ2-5	CASSESMYQETQYF	TGTGCCAGCAGTGAATCTATGTACCAAGAGACCCAGTACTTC
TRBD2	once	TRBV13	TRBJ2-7	CASSYGTTGYNEQYF	TGTGCCAGCAGCTACGGGACTACAGGCTACAATGAGCAGTACTTC
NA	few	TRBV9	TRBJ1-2	CASSVGGVISPGSGYTF	TGTGCCAGCAGCGTAGGGGGAGTTATTTCCCCGGGTTCAGGCTACACCTTC